This TCR beta chain comes out of a study of beta chain features in type 1 diabetes. By way of CD45RO/CCR7/CD25/CD127/CD95/CD27, the CD4+ regulatory, stem cell-like memory, central memory and naive cells were sorted. Of note for this clone: Its antigen remains unidentified.

Expressed TCRB transcripts got sequenced, as all isolated RNA was reverse transcribed. Measured with immunoSEQ multiplex PCR; TCRdb has only the in-frame clones, and not every one. The sample records approximately 470,000 clones, 30% being singletons. Study-wide points: Moderate yet significant TCRB CDR3 shortening was seen in Type 1 diabetes patients in all four CD4+ subsets.

This clonotype was obtained from a man aged 18 to 30 in good health. Sample: naive CD4+ T cells from blood.

The CDR3, as DNA: TGTGCCAGCAGCTTGGCCAACGGCGTCCTGACTTTC. It is translated as CASSLANGVLTF. The chain combines TRBV5-6 with TRBJ2-6; D gene uncertain. The CDR3 sequence is 12 residues long. CDR1 and CDR2 (germline): SGHDT, YYEEEE. Trimming left V 0 bases short and J 12 bases short, with 7 bases between.